The present T cell receptor (beta chain) was sequenced within a study of shared clonotypes between healthy human individuals. On the study more broadly: A couple of women and a few men aged 18 to 49 served as donors. Study-level results: Shared across four donors were about 4.8% of the naive CD4 clonotypes. Non-shared clonotypes had lower generation probabilities than clonotypes shared by all four sorted-subset donors.

Deep-level assay runs were performed. Generated by immunoSEQ multiplex PCR, the TCRdb table keeps only in-frame clones and is missing some. Altogether fewer than 1.4 million clones are present, roughly 74% being singletons, with the ten largest covering roughly 0.55%. Trimming cost V 3 bases and J 1 base; bases outside gene matches: 3. The CDR3 runs 15 residues. Germline V gene lookup returns CDR1 SGHTA and CDR2 FQGTGA. This clone has only one observation. Its antigen is as yet unknown. The sequence came from a man between 18 and 35 years old in good health. Some clones in this sample may be carry-over from other donors' samples. This chain uses TRBV7-3 with TRBJ2-1; 7 bases are shared with TRBD2. The specimen was memory CD4+ T cells from PBMCs. As for subset: CD45RA-negative fraction. In DNA, the CDR3 is TGTGCCAGCAGCTTGGAGCGGGGTTCCTACAATGAGCAGTTCTTC. It translates to CASSLERGSYNEQFF.